This is a list of T cell receptor beta chains from one sample in a study of cytomegalovirus exposure and HLA in healthy donors. The assay was immunoSEQ multiplex PCR, and TCRdb's table has in-frame clones only and misses some. The sample has 95,000 to 100,000 clones, 60% to 80% seen once. Sample: PBMCs. The receptors were gathered from a woman aged 55-75 years in good health and CMV-seropositive. CDR3s include the opening cysteine and the closing phenylalanine or tryptophan. D genes are given only for firm matches. Rows give clone size only sometimes, using once, few, many, or a class for an expanded clone.

D: .; J: TRBJ2-2; length: 13; size: once; V: TRBV2; DNA: TGTGCCACCAGCGGGTCGAACACCGGGGAGCTGTTTTTT; CDR3: CATSGSNTGELFF
D: .; J: TRBJ2-7; length: 13; size: few; V: TRBV5-1; DNA: TGCGCCAGCAGCTTGGCTTACTCCTACGAGCAGTACTTC; CDR3: CASSLAYSYEQYF
D: TRBD2; J: TRBJ2-3; length: 16; size: .; V: TRBV5-4; DNA: TGTGCCAGCAGCTTGGGGACTAGCGGGTGGACAGATACGCAGTATTTT; CDR3: CASSLGTSGWTDTQYF
D: TRBD1; J: TRBJ2-1; length: 17; size: .; V: TRBV4-2; DNA: TGTGCCAGCAGCCAAGATGGCGGGGACAGGGGGCGCAATGAGCAGTTCTTC; CDR3: CASSQDGGDRGRNEQFF
D: TRBD2; J: TRBJ2-1; length: 14; size: once; V: TRBV19; DNA: TGTGCCAGTACTCGGGACTACCCCCTGCGTGAGCAGTTCTTC; CDR3: CASTRDYPLREQFF
D: TRBD1; J: TRBJ1-4; length: 16; size: few; V: TRBV25-1; DNA: TGTGCCTCCACGGGGCAGGGGGCTGGGATTAATGAAAAACTGTTTTTT; CDR3: CASTGQGAGINEKLFF
D: TRBD1; J: TRBJ2-1; length: 16; size: few; V: TRBV7-7; DNA: TGTGCTAGCAGCCCGGGGACAGGGAACCCCTACAATGAGCAGTTCTTC; CDR3: CASSPGTGNPYNEQFF
D: TRBD2; J: TRBJ2-1; length: 16; size: .; V: TRBV9; DNA: TGTGCCAGCAGCGCCACTACTAGCGGGCCATACAATGAGCAGTTCTTC; CDR3: CASSATTSGPYNEQFF
D: TRBD2; J: TRBJ2-7; length: 15; size: .; V: TRBV7-2; DNA: TGTGCCAGCAGCCGGAGGGCTAGCGGGATCCACGAGCAGTACTTC; CDR3: CASSRRASGIHEQYF
D: TRBD2; J: TRBJ2-5; length: 16; size: once; V: TRBV7-9; DNA: TGTGCCAGCAGCCAGAGGACTAGCGGGCCGCAAGAGACCCAGTACTTC; CDR3: CASSQRTSGPQETQYF
D: TRBD1; J: TRBJ2-3; length: 13; size: .; V: TRBV7-9; DNA: TGTGCCAGTAGAGGGACAGGGGGAGTTACGCAGTATTTT; CDR3: CASRGTGGVTQYF
D: TRBD2; J: TRBJ2-1; length: 14; size: .; V: TRBV5-1; DNA: TGCGCCAGCAGCCCGGGGGGGGGTCTCAATGAGCAGTTCTTC; CDR3: CASSPGGGLNEQFF
D: TRBD2; J: TRBJ2-7; length: 18; size: .; V: TRBV18; DNA: TGTGCCAGCTCACCGCGGCCCGGTACTAGCGGGAGTTGGTACGAGCAGTACTTC; CDR3: CASSPRPGTSGSWYEQYF
D: TRBD1; J: TRBJ2-5; length: 14; size: .; V: TRBV5-6; DNA: TGTGCCAGCAGCAAACAGGGGGCTGGGGAGACCCAGTACTTC; CDR3: CASSKQGAGETQYF
D: TRBD2; J: TRBJ2-3; length: 14; size: .; V: TRBV27; DNA: TGTGCCAGCAGCATACTAGCGGGAGCAGATACGCAGTATTTT; CDR3: CASSILAGADTQYF
D: .; J: TRBJ1-1; length: 14; size: few; V: TRBV7-6; DNA: TGTGCCAGCAGCTCAACCGGGGGAGCCACTGAAGCTTTCTTT; CDR3: CASSSTGGATEAFF
D: .; J: TRBJ1-5; length: 12; size: .; V: TRBV6-1; DNA: TGTGCCACCTCGGACTGGGTATTGTCCCAGCATTTT; CDR3: CATSDWVLSQHF
D: .; J: TRBJ1-1; length: 15; size: .; V: TRBV19; DNA: TGTGCCAGTAGTGGGGGGGTTCGCCTGAACACTGAAGCTTTCTTT; CDR3: CASSGGVRLNTEAFF
D: TRBD1; J: TRBJ2-3; length: 17; size: .; V: TRBV28; DNA: TGTGCCAGCCAAACTAGTCTTGGGGGACAGGGTGGAGATACGCAGTATTTT; CDR3: CASQTSLGGQGGDTQYF
D: .; J: TRBJ1-4; length: 13; size: .; V: TRBV11-2; DNA: TGTGCCAGCACCCCGGGGTACGGTGAAAAACTGTTTTTT; CDR3: CASTPGYGEKLFF
D: .; J: TRBJ2-6; length: 13; size: .; V: TRBV7-2; DNA: TGTGCCAGCAGCCAGGACTGGGCCAACGTCCTGACTTTC; CDR3: CASSQDWANVLTF
D: .; J: TRBJ1-1; length: 13; size: .; V: TRBV5-3; DNA: TGTGCCAGAAGCTCCTTCATGGGAGTGGAAGCTTTCTTT; CDR3: CARSSFMGVEAFF
D: TRBD2; J: TRBJ2-5; length: 14; size: few; V: TRBV5-4; DNA: TGTGCCAGCAGCCCCGGGACTAGCGGGAGTTATTGGAACTTC; CDR3: CASSPGTSGSYWNF
D: .; J: TRBJ2-7; length: 13; size: .; V: TRBV30; DNA: TGTGCCTGGAGTCTGGGGCGGCATTACGAGCAGTACTTC; CDR3: CAWSLGRHYEQYF
D: TRBD2; J: TRBJ2-1; length: 16; size: .; V: TRBV6-5; DNA: TGTGCCAGCAGTTACTCCACGGGACTAGGCTACAATGAGCAGTTCTTC; CDR3: CASSYSTGLGYNEQFF
D: .; J: TRBJ2-1; length: 15; size: .; V: TRBV28; DNA: TGTGCCAGCAGTTCTCTGGGGGACAATTACAATGAGCAGTTCTTC; CDR3: CASSSLGDNYNEQFF
D: .; J: TRBJ1-2; length: 15; size: once; V: TRBV5-1; DNA: TGCGCCAGCAGCTTGGTAGTGGGGAGTGTGAATGGCTACACCTTC; CDR3: CASSLVVGSVNGYTF
D: TRBD1; J: TRBJ1-3; length: 15; size: .; V: TRBV30; DNA: TGTGCCTGGAGTCGTACAGGGGCCATTGGAAACACCATATATTTT; CDR3: CAWSRTGAIGNTIYF
D: .; J: TRBJ1-5; length: 13; size: few; V: TRBV30; DNA: TGTGCCTGGAGTCGTCGGAGTAATCAGCCCCAGCATTTT; CDR3: CAWSRRSNQPQHF
D: .; J: TRBJ2-7; length: 18; size: .; V: TRBV30; DNA: TGTGCCTGGAGGAAAAGGGCCCAGAGACAGGTCCGTTCCTACGAGCAGTACTTC; CDR3: CAWRKRAQRQVRSYEQYF
D: .; J: TRBJ2-7; length: 11; size: .; V: TRBV27; DNA: TGTGCCAGGCCCTCGAGCCACGAGCAGTACTTC; CDR3: CARPSSHEQYF
D: .; J: TRBJ2-5; length: 17; size: once; V: TRBV4-2; DNA: TGTGCCAGCAGCCAAGAGTTGGGAGGCCGGTACCAAGAGACCCAGTACTTC; CDR3: CASSQELGGRYQETQYF
D: .; J: TRBJ1-1; length: 14; size: .; V: TRBV5-1; DNA: TGCGCCAGCAGCTTCGGGGGGGTCGGGACTGAAGCTTTCTTT; CDR3: CASSFGGVGTEAFF
D: TRBD2; J: TRBJ2-5; length: 17; size: .; V: TRBV5-4; DNA: TGTGCCAGCAGCCCAGGGACTAGCGCGACCAACCAAGAGACCCAGTACTTC; CDR3: CASSPGTSATNQETQYF
D: .; J: TRBJ1-1; length: 14; size: .; V: TRBV18; DNA: TGTGCCAGCTCAGCCGACAGGAGCCCTTCTGAAGCTTTCTTT; CDR3: CASSADRSPSEAFF
D: TRBD2; J: TRBJ2-1; length: 16; size: .; V: TRBV7-3; DNA: TGTGCCAGCAGCTCCCCGGGGGTAGCGGGCTACAATGAGCAGTTCTTC; CDR3: CASSSPGVAGYNEQFF
D: .; J: TRBJ1-2; length: 14; size: .; V: TRBV1; DNA: TGCACCAGCAGCCCCCGGACAGTTAACTATGGCTACACCTTC; CDR3: CTSSPRTVNYGYTF
D: .; J: TRBJ2-2; length: 13; size: .; V: TRBV18; DNA: TGTGCCAGCTCACCGAGGTATCCCGGGGAGCTGTTTTTT; CDR3: CASSPRYPGELFF
D: TRBD1; J: TRBJ1-4; length: 15; size: .; V: TRBV2; DNA: TGTGCCAGCAGTGTACCGGGACAGGGTAATGAAAAACTGTTTTTT; CDR3: CASSVPGQGNEKLFF
D: .; J: TRBJ1-4; length: 15; size: once; V: TRBV11-2; DNA: TGTGCCAGCAGCTTAACGGGTAGCACTAATGAAAAACTGTTTTTT; CDR3: CASSLTGSTNEKLFF
D: .; J: TRBJ2-7; length: 14; size: .; V: TRBV7-2; DNA: TGTGCCAGCAGCGCCGGACTAAACTCCTACGAGCAGTACTTC; CDR3: CASSAGLNSYEQYF
D: .; J: TRBJ1-5; length: 15; size: .; V: TRBV19; DNA: TGTGCCAGTAGCCACACCATCGATAGCAATCAGCCCCAGCATTTT; CDR3: CASSHTIDSNQPQHF
D: TRBD2; J: TRBJ2-1; length: 15; size: once; V: TRBV2; DNA: TGTGCCAGCAGTGGGGGACTAGCGGCCAACAATGAGCAGTTCTTC; CDR3: CASSGGLAANNEQFF
D: TRBD1; J: TRBJ1-2; length: 14; size: .; V: TRBV9; DNA: TGTGCCAGCAGCTTCGCGGAGGGGGCCAGTGGCTACACCTTC; CDR3: CASSFAEGASGYTF
D: TRBD1; J: TRBJ2-1; length: 16; size: .; V: TRBV5-1; DNA: TGCGCCAGCAGCGTGGAGGGGGACAGGCCCTACAATGAGCAGTTCTTC; CDR3: CASSVEGDRPYNEQFF